The rows below give T cell receptor beta chains drawn from one sample of a study of T cells in Graves' hyperthyroidism and ophthalmopathy. TCRdb re-called the multiplex PCR reads with MiXCR, one entry per CDR3 protein. The sample shows a few hundred thousand distinct CDR3 sequences, roughly 18% of them seen only once. The sequencing sample was made of blood. The receptors stem from a man aged 35 to 55 with Graves' hyperthyroidism. Both conserved end residues are part of each CDR3. D genes are given only for firm matches. Rows may omit the clone size; those that give it use once, few, many or a size class.

D: TRBD2
V: TRBV5-1
size: many
J: TRBJ2-3
CDR3: CASGVGRGGTDTQYF
DNA: TGCGCCAGCGGAGTGGGGCGGGGGGGCACAGATACGCAGTATTTT

D: .
V: TRBV10-3
size: .
J: TRBJ1-2
CDR3: CAISEQAGYGYTF
DNA: TGTGCCATCAGTGAACAGGCCGGGTATGGCTACACCTTC

D: .
V: TRBV6-1
size: .
J: TRBJ1-6
CDR3: CASSLDSPRGDNSPLHF
DNA: TGTGCCAGCAGTTTGGACAGTCCTCGCGGGGATAATTCACCCCTCCACTTT

D: TRBD2
V: TRBV27
size: many
J: TRBJ2-5
CDR3: CASMGLAGSRGTQYF
DNA: TGTGCCAGCATGGGGCTAGCGGGATCAAGAGGGACCCAGTACTTC

D: TRBD2
V: TRBV5-6
size: few
J: TRBJ2-7
CDR3: CASSGGEFYEQYF
DNA: TGTGCCAGCTCGGGGGGGGAGTTCTACGAGCAGTACTTC

D: TRBD1
V: TRBV20-1
size: many
J: TRBJ1-1
CDR3: CSAPSGRDSRSTAFF
DNA: TGCAGTGCTCCCTCCGGACGGGACAGCAGATCGACGGCTTTCTTT

D: TRBD1
V: TRBV27
size: many
J: TRBJ2-1
CDR3: CASRITGGAYNEQFF
DNA: TGTGCCAGCAGAATAACAGGGGGCGCCTACAATGAGCAGTTCTTC

D: .
V: TRBV6-9
size: few
J: TRBJ1-4
CDR3: CASSYASGGGEKLFF
DNA: TGTGCCAGCAGTTACGCCTCGGGGGGGGGTGAAAAACTGTTTTTT

D: .
V: TRBV30
size: few
J: TRBJ1-2
CDR3: CAWSVQGDYTF
DNA: TGTGCCTGGAGTGTACAGGGTGACTACACCTTC

D: .
V: TRBV6-2/TRBV6-3
size: many
J: TRBJ2-7
CDR3: CASTGLGAERYEQYF
DNA: TGTGCCAGCACCGGACTGGGGGCCGAGCGCTACGAGCAGTACTTC

D: TRBD1
V: TRBV4-3
size: few
J: TRBJ2-2
CDR3: CASSQDRVTGELFF
DNA: TGCGCCAGCAGCCAGGACAGGGTAACCGGGGAGCTGTTTTTT

D: TRBD1
V: TRBV20-1
size: few
J: TRBJ2-5
CDR3: CSARGDRGTGQETQYF
DNA: TGCAGTGCTAGGGGTGACAGGGGAACCGGTCAAGAGACCCAGTACTTC

D: .
V: TRBV7-6
size: once
J: TRBJ2-1
CDR3: CASSPTGVGGNEQFF
DNA: TGTGCCAGCAGCCCCACCGGGGTTGGGGGCAATGAGCAGTTCTTC

D: TRBD1
V: TRBV20-1
size: many
J: TRBJ1-2
CDR3: CSATGQTLYGYTF
DNA: TGCAGTGCAACGGGACAGACCCTCTATGGCTACACCTTC

D: .
V: TRBV9
size: .
J: TRBJ2-2
CDR3: CASSEGTSGELFF
DNA: TGTGCCAGCAGCGAAGGGACAAGCGGGGAGCTGTTTTTT

D: TRBD1
V: TRBV9
size: .
J: TRBJ1-6
CDR3: CASSAPGQWNSPLHF
DNA: TGTGCCAGCAGCGCCCCGGGACAGTGGAATTCACCCCTCCACTTT

D: .
V: TRBV9
size: many
J: TRBJ2-3
CDR3: CASSVANTDTQYF
DNA: TGTGCCAGCAGCGTTGCTAATACCGATACGCAGTATTTT

D: TRBD2
V: TRBV4-2
size: few
J: TRBJ2-3
CDR3: CASRRGGSSTDTQYF
DNA: TGTGCCAGCAGGCGCGGGGGGTCGAGCACAGATACGCAGTATTTT

D: .
V: TRBV10-3
size: .
J: TRBJ2-1
CDR3: CAIRPTANNEQFF
DNA: TGTGCCATCAGACCGACGGCCAACAATGAGCAGTTCTTC

D: .
V: TRBV6-1
size: many
J: TRBJ1-6
CDR3: CASSSTSGGNSPLHF
DNA: TGTGCCAGCAGTTCTACCTCAGGAGGGAATTCACCCCTCCACTTT

D: .
V: TRBV20-1
size: many
J: TRBJ1-6
CDR3: CSGPPLLNSPLHF
DNA: TGCAGTGGCCCACCCCTTTTAAATTCACCCCTCCACTTT

D: .
V: TRBV7-2
size: .
J: TRBJ1-5
CDR3: CASSLEKKQPQHF
DNA: TGTGCCAGCAGCTTAGAAAAAAAACAGCCCCAGCATTTT

D: .
V: TRBV5-1
size: .
J: TRBJ2-2
CDR3: CASTPDPIGELFF
DNA: TGCGCCAGCACCCCGGACCCAATCGGGGAGCTGTTTTTT

D: .
V: TRBV24-1
size: few
J: TRBJ2-3
CDR3: CATSDSRDTQYF
DNA: TGTGCCACCAGTGATTCTAGGGATACGCAGTATTTT

D: .
V: TRBV12-3/TRBV12-4
size: many
J: TRBJ1-5
CDR3: CARAGPQCQPQHF
DNA: TGTGCCAGGGCGGGGCCCCAATGCCAGCCCCAGCATTTT

D: TRBD2
V: TRBV5-4
size: .
J: TRBJ2-5
CDR3: CASRLAGQETQYF
DNA: TGTGCCAGCCGACTAGCGGGGCAAGAGACCCAGTACTTC

D: .
V: TRBV5-5
size: many
J: TRBJ2-3
CDR3: CASSLNVNSGTDTQYF
DNA: TGTGCCAGCAGCCTGAATGTAAACAGCGGCACAGATACGCAGTATTTT

D: .
V: TRBV6-1
size: .
J: TRBJ2-3
CDR3: CASNWLTDTQYF
DNA: TGTGCCAGCAATTGGTTGACAGATACGCAGTATTTT

D: .
V: TRBV30
size: many
J: TRBJ1-4
CDR3: CAWRRENEKLFF
DNA: TGTGCCTGGAGAAGGGAAAATGAAAAACTGTTTTTT

D: .
V: TRBV15
size: many
J: TRBJ2-2
CDR3: CATRQTNTGELFF
DNA: TGTGCCACCAGACAGACGAACACCGGGGAGCTGTTTTTT

D: .
V: TRBV2
size: many
J: TRBJ1-3
CDR3: CAGGVGNTIYF
DNA: TGTGCCGGGGGGGTCGGAAACACCATATATTTT

D: .
V: TRBV4-1
size: few
J: TRBJ1-5
CDR3: CASSQGDGNQPQHF
DNA: TGCGCCAGCAGCCAAGGGGACGGCAATCAGCCCCAGCATTTT

D: .
V: TRBV20-1
size: many
J: TRBJ1-1
CDR3: CSARFEGNTEAFF
DNA: TGCAGTGCTAGATTTGAGGGGAACACTGAAGCTTTCTTT

D: .
V: TRBV11-2
size: many
J: TRBJ2-7
CDR3: CASSLGRAYEQYF
DNA: TGTGCCAGCAGCTTGGGCAGGGCCTACGAGCAGTACTTC

D: .
V: TRBV7-9
size: .
J: TRBJ1-5
CDR3: CASSLDWEPYSNQPQHF
DNA: TGTGCCAGCAGCCTCGACTGGGAGCCCTATAGCAATCAGCCCCAGCATTTT

D: TRBD1
V: TRBV6-4
size: few
J: TRBJ1-6
CDR3: CASSATGAGSPLHF
DNA: TGTGCCAGCAGTGCGACAGGGGCTGGTTCACCCCTCCACTTT

D: .
V: TRBV28
size: many
J: TRBJ2-1
CDR3: CAPGPNEQFF
DNA: TGTGCCCCCGGCCCAAATGAGCAGTTCTTC

D: .
V: TRBV6-2/TRBV6-3
size: .
J: TRBJ1-2
CDR3: CASSYPWGGYTF
DNA: TGTGCCAGCAGTTACCCTTGGGGTGGCTACACCTTC

D: .
V: TRBV27
size: few
J: TRBJ2-2
CDR3: CASSPETGTYPNTGELFF
DNA: TGTGCCAGCAGTCCCGAGACAGGGACTTACCCCAACACCGGGGAGCTGTTTTTT

D: .
V: TRBV7-2
size: .
J: TRBJ1-2
CDR3: CASSSRDAGNYGYTF
DNA: TGTGCCAGCAGCTCGAGGGACGCGGGTAACTATGGCTACACCTTC

D: .
V: TRBV7-2
size: many
J: TRBJ1-6
CDR3: CASSPGDSPLHF
DNA: TGTGCCAGCAGCCCCGGGGATTCACCCCTCCACTTT

D: .
V: TRBV12-5
size: many
J: TRBJ2-1
CDR3: CASGLGLPGWSEQFF
DNA: TGTGCTAGTGGTTTAGGACTACCTGGTTGGAGTGAGCAGTTCTTC

D: .
V: TRBV20-1
size: .
J: TRBJ2-3
CDR3: CSARDGVVDHTDTQYF
DNA: TGCAGTGCTAGAGATGGAGTGGTGGACCACACAGATACGCAGTATTTT

D: .
V: TRBV14
size: many
J: TRBJ1-1
CDR3: CASSPHGGNTEAFF
DNA: TGTGCCAGCAGCCCCCATGGGGGGAACACTGAAGCTTTCTTT

D: .
V: TRBV5-6
size: few
J: TRBJ2-1
CDR3: CASSLAGHNEQFF
DNA: TGTGCCAGCAGCTTGGCAGGCCACAATGAGCAGTTCTTC

D: TRBD2
V: TRBV19
size: few
J: TRBJ2-1
CDR3: CASSILTSGGGNEQFF
DNA: TGTGCCAGTAGTATTCTAACTAGCGGGGGGGGAAATGAGCAGTTCTTC

D: TRBD2
V: TRBV20-1
size: few
J: TRBJ2-5
CDR3: CSALPGLAGGRETQYF
DNA: TGCAGTGCTCTACCGGGACTAGCGGGGGGGCGGGAGACCCAGTACTTC

D: .
V: TRBV10-3
size: many
J: TRBJ1-1
CDR3: CAISKTGTYTEAFF
DNA: TGTGCCATCAGTAAAACCGGGACATACACTGAAGCTTTCTTT

D: .
V: TRBV5-5
size: .
J: TRBJ2-1
CDR3: CASSPLGGTDNEQFF
DNA: TGTGCCAGCAGCCCTTTGGGTGGGACTGACAATGAGCAGTTCTTC

D: .
V: TRBV6-5
size: many
J: TRBJ1-5
CDR3: CASSYVGTQHQPQHF
DNA: TGTGCCAGCAGTTACGTCGGGACGCAACATCAGCCCCAGCATTTT